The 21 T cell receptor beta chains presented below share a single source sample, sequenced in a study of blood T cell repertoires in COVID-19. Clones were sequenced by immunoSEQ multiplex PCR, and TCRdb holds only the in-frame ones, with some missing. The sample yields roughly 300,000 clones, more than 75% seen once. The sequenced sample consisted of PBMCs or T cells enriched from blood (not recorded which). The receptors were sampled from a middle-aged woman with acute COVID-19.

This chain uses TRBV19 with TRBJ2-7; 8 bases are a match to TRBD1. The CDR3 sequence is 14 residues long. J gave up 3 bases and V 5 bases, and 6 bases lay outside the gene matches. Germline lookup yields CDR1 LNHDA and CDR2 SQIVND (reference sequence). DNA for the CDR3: TGTGCCAGTAGTCCGGGACAGGTCGTCTACGAGCAGTACTTC. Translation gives CASSPGQVVYEQYF.

The CDR3 DNA is TGTGCCAGCAGTAGAAGGGGGGGAGGGATTAATTCACCCCTCCACTTT. This gives the protein CASSRRGGGINSPLHF. This chain connects TRBV28 to TRBJ1-6; tentatively, D is TRBD1 (6 bases). The CDR3 sequence is 16 residues long. With 5 bases removed from V and 6 bases from J, the gap between germline ends came to 17 bases. In germline, CDR1 is MDHEN, CDR2 SYDVKM.

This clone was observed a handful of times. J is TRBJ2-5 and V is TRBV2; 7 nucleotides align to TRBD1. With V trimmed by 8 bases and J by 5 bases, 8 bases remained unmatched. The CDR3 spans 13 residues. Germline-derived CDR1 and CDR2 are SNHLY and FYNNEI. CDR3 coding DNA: TGTGCCAGCGGACTGACAGGGTGGGAGACCCAGTACTTC. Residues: CASGLTGWETQYF. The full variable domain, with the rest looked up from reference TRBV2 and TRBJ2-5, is EPEVTQTPSHQVTQMGQEVILRCVPISNHLYFYWYRQILGQKVEFLVSFYNNEISEKSEIFDDQFSVERPDGSNFTLKIRSTKLEDSAMYFCASGLTGWETQYFGPGTRLLVL.

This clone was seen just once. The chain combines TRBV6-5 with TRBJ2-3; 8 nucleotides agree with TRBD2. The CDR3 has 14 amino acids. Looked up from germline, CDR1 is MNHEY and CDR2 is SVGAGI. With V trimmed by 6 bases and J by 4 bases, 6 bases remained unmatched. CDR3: CASSHGGGSDTQYF. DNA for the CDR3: TGTGCCAGCAGCCACGGGGGGGGATCAGATACGCAGTATTTT.

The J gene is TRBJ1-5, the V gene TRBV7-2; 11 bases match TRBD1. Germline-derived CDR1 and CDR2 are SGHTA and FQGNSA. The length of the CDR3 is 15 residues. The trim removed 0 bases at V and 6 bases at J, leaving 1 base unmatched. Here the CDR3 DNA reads TGTGCCAGCAGCTTAGCCGGGACAGGGGGTCAGCCCCAGCATTTT. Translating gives CASSLAGTGGQPQHF.

The CDR3, as DNA: TGTGCCAGCAGTTCCGGGACAGGCGGGGAGACCCAGTACTTC. Residues: CASSSGTGGETQYF. The V call is TRBV27, the J call TRBJ2-5; 8 bases line up with TRBD1. The trim removed 4 bases at V and 5 bases at J, leaving 6 bases unmatched. The CDR3 contains 14 residues. The germline gives CDR1 MNHEY, CDR2 SMNVEV (reference sequence).

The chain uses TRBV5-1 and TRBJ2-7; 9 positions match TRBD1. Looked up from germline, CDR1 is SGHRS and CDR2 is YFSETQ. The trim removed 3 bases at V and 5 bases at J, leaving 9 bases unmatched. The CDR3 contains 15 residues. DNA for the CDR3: TGCGCCAGCAGCTGGGGACCGGGACAGGGCCACGAGCAGTACTTC. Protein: CASSWGPGQGHEQYF. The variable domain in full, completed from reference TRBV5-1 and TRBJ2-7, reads KAGVTQTPRYLIKTRGQQVTLSCSPISGHRSVSWYQQTPGQGLQFLFEYFSETQRNKGNFPGRFSGRQFSNSRSEMNVSTLELGDSALYLCASSWGPGQGHEQYFGPGTRLTVT.

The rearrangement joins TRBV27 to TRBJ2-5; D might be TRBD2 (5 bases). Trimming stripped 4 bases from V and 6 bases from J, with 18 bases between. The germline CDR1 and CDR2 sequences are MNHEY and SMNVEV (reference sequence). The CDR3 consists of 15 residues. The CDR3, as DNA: TGTGCCAGCAGTTATGCGGGCATGATACCTCAGACCCAGTACTTC. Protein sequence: CASSYAGMIPQTQYF.

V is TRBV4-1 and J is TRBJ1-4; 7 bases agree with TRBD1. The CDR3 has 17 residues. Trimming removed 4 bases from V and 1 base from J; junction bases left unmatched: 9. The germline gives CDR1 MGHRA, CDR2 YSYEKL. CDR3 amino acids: CASSLTQGWGTNEKLFF. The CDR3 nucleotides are TGCGCCAGCAGCCTTACACAGGGGTGGGGAACTAATGAAAAACTGTTTTTT.

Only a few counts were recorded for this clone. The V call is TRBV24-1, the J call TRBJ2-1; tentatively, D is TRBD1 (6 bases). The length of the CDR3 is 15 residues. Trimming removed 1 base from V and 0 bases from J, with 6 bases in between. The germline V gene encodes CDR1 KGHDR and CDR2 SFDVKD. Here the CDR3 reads CATSDLQGSYNEQFF. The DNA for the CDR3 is TGTGCCACCAGTGATTTACAGGGCTCCTACAATGAGCAGTTCTTC.

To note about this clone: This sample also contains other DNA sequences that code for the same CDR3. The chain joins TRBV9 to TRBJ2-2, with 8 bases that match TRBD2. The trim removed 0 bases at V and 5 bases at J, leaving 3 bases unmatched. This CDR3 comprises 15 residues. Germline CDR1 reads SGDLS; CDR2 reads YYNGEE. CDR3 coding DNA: TGTGCCAGCAGCGTAGTTCCGGGGGGGACCGGGGAGCTGTTTTTT. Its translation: CASSVVPGGTGELFF.

The CDR3 sequence is CASDRGSDTQYF. CDR3 DNA: TGTGCCAGCGACAGGGGTTCAGATACGCAGTATTTT. The V call is TRBV19, the J call TRBJ2-3, with TRBD1 matching over 8 bases. CDR1 is LNHDA, CDR2 SQIVND, per germline (reference sequence). CDR3 size: 12 residues. The J segment lost 4 bases and the V segment lost 9 bases, leaving 3 bases of the junction unmatched.

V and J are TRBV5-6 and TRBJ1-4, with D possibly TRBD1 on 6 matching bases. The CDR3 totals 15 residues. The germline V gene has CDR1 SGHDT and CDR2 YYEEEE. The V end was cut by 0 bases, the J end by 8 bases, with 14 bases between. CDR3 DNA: TGTGCCAGCAGCTTGGGGTCGACAGGTGCCGAAAAACTGTTTTTT. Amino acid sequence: CASSLGSTGAEKLFF.

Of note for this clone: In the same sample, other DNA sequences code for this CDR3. CDR3 DNA: TGTGCCAGCAGTACCCAGGGGAACACTGAAGCTTTCTTT. Its protein is CASSTQGNTEAFF. This chain joins TRBV12-3 or TRBV12-4 and TRBJ1-1; a possible D gene is TRBD1 (5 bases). The CDR3 consists of 13 residues. Trimming took 5 bases from V and 1 from J, leaving 8 bases between them.

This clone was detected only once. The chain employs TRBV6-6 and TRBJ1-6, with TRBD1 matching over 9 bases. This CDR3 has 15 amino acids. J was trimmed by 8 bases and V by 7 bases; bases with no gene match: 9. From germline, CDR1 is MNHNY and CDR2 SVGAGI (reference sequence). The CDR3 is CASTTLGQGDSPLHF. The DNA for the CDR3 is TGTGCCAGCACTACCTTGGGACAGGGTGATTCACCCCTCCACTTT.

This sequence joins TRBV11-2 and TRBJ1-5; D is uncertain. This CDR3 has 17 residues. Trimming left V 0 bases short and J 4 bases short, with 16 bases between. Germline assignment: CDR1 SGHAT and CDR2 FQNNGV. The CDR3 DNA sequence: TGTGCCAGCAGCTTAGATTCGGAGGGCTTGAGTAATCAGCCCCAGCATTTT. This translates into CASSLDSEGLSNQPQHF.

The CDR3 loop reads CASSLVPGQGSNTEAFF. The CDR3 region has the DNA TGTGCCAGCAGTTTAGTCCCGGGACAGGGATCAAACACTGAAGCTTTCTTT. This rearrangement joins TRBV27 to TRBJ1-1; 9 nucleotides align to TRBD1. The CDR3 contains 17 residues. The germline V gene has CDR1 MNHEY and CDR2 SMNVEV (reference sequence). With V trimmed by 2 bases and J by 2 bases, 9 bases remained unmatched.

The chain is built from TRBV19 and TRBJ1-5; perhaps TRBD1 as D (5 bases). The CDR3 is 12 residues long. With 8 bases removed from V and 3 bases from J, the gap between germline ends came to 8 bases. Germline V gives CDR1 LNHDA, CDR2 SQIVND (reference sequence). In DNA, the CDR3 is TGTGCCAGTGGGACTATCAATCAGCCCCAGCATTTT. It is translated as CASGTINQPQHF.

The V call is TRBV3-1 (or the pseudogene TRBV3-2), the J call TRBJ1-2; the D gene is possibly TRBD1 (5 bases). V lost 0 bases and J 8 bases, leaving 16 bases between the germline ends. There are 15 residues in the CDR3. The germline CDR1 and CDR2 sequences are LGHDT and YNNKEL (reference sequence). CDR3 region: CASSQEGVAGKGYTF. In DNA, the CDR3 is TGTGCCAGCAGCCAAGAGGGTGTTGCAGGGAAGGGCTACACCTTC.

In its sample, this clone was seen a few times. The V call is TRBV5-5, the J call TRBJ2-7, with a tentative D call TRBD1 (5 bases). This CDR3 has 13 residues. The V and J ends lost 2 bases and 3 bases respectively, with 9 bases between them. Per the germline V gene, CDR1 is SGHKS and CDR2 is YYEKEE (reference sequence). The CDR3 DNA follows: TGTGCCAGCAGCTTTGACAGCTACTACGAGCAGTACTTC. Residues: CASSFDSYYEQYF.

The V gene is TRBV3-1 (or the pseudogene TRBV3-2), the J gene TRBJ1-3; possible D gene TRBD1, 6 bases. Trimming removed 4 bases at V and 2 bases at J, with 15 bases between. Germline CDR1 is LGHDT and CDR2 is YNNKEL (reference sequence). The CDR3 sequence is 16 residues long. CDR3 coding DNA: TGTGCCAGCAGCCCGGTCTCACAGGGCGCTGGAAACACCATATATTTT. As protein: CASSPVSQGAGNTIYF.